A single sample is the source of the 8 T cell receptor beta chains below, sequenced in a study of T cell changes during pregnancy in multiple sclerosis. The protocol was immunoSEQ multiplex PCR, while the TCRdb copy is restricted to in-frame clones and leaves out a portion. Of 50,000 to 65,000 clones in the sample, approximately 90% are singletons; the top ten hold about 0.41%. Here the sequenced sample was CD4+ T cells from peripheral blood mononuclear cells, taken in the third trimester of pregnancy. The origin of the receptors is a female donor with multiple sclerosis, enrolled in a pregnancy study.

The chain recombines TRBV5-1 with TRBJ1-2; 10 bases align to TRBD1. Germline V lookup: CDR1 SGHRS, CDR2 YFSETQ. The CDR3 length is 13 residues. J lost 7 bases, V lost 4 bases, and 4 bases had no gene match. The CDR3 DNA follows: TGCGCCAGCAGCAGCGGGACAGGGGCTGGCTACACCTTC. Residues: CASSSGTGAGYTF.

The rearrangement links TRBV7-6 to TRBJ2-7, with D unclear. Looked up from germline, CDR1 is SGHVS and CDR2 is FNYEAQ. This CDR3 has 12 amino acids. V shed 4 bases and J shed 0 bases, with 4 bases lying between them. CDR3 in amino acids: CASSSSSYEQYF. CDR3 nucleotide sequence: TGTGCCAGCAGCTCTAGCTCCTACGAGCAGTACTTC.

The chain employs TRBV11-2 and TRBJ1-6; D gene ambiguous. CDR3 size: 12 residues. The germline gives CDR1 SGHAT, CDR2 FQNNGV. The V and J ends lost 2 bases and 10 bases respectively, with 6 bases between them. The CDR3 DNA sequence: TGTGCCAGCAGCTTATTGGAGTCACCCCTCCACTTT. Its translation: CASSLLESPLHF.

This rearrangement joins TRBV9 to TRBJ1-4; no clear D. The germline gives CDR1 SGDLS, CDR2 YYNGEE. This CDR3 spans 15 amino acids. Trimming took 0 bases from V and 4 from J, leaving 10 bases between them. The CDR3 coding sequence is TGTGCCAGCAGCGTAGGGTTACAGCTTAATGAAAAACTGTTTTTT. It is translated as CASSVGLQLNEKLFF. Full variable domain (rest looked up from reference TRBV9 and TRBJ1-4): DSGVTQTPKHLITATGQRVTLRCSPRSGDLSVYWYQQSLDQGLQFLIQYYNGEERAKGNILERFSAQQFPDLHSELNLSSLELGDSALYFCASSVGLQLNEKLFFGSGTQLSVL.

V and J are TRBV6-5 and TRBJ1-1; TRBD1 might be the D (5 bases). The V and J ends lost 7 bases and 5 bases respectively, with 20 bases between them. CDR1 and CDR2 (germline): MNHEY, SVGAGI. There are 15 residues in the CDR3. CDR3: CASITDGGGRTEAFF. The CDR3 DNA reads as TGTGCCAGCATAACAGACGGGGGTGGACGTACTGAAGCTTTCTTT.

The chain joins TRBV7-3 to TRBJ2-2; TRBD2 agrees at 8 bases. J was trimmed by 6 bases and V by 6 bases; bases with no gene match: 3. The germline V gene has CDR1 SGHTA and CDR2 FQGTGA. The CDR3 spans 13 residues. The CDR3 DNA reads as TGTGCCAGCAGAGCGGGGGAGGCCGGGGAGCTGTTTTTT. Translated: CASRAGEAGELFF.

CDR3 sequence (DNA): TGTGCCAGCAGCTTAGCAGGGAAGAACACTGAAGCTTTCTTT. This codes for CASSLAGKNTEAFF. This chain links TRBV5-4 with TRBJ1-1; D is perhaps TRBD1 (5 bases). This CDR3 has 14 residues. V dropped 2 bases and J dropped 1 base, with 9 bases sitting between them. Germline V gene lookup returns CDR1 SGHNT and CDR2 YYREEE (reference sequence).

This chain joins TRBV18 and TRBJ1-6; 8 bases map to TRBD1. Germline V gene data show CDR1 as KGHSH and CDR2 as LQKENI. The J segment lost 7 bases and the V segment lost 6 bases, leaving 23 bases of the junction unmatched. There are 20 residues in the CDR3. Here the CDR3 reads CASSPRSSGGDAGSNSPLHF. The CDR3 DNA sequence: TGTGCCAGCTCCCCGCGATCGTCAGGGGGCGACGCGGGATCAAATTCACCCCTCCACTTT. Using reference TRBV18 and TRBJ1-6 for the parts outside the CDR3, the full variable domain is NAGVMQNPRHLVRRRGQEARLRCSPMKGHSHVYWYRQLPEEGLKFMVYLQKENIIDESGMPKERFSAEFPKEGPSILRIQQVVRGDSAAYFCASSPRSSGGDAGSNSPLHFGNGTRLTVT.